One and the same sample provided the 8 T cell receptor beta chains below, sequenced in a study of blood T cell repertoires in COVID-19. Produced via immunoSEQ multiplex PCR; TCRdb's table is partial and in-frame only. The sample lists 150,000 or so clones; 70% to 90% were seen once. Sequenced: PBMCs or T cells enriched from blood (not recorded which). The receptors here all came from a woman aged 50 to 60 who had recovered from COVID-19.

In its sample, this clone was seen once. The chain employs TRBV5-1 and TRBJ1-1; tentative D call: TRBD1 (6 bases). Per the germline V gene, CDR1 is SGHRS and CDR2 is YFSETQ. V was clipped by 4 bases and J by 1 base, with 11 bases between them. The CDR3 is 14 residues long. CDR3 in DNA: TGCGCCAGCAGCAGGGGGGGACGGAACACTGAAGCTTTCTTT. Its protein is CASSRGGRNTEAFF. Filled out from reference TRBV5-1 and TRBJ1-1, the complete variable domain reads KAGVTQTPRYLIKTRGQQVTLSCSPISGHRSVSWYQQTPGQGLQFLFEYFSETQRNKGNFPGRFSGRQFSNSRSEMNVSTLELGDSALYLCASSRGGRNTEAFFGQGTRLTVV.

The CDR3 DNA reads as TGCGCCAGCACTCAACAGGGGACTGGGGCCAACGTCCTGACTTTC. Translation gives CASTQQGTGANVLTF. The chain combines TRBV5-1 with TRBJ2-6; 7 bases align to TRBD1. From germline, CDR1 is SGHRS and CDR2 YFSETQ. CDR3 size: 15 residues. V was clipped by 6 bases and J by 2 bases; unmatched bases: 5.

This clone appeared once. V gene TRBV7-2 combines with J gene TRBJ2-6; D unresolved. The CDR3 totals 16 residues. V was clipped by 5 bases and J by 0 bases, with 11 bases between them. Germline CDR1 is SGHTA and CDR2 is FQGNSA. The CDR3: CASSQVATSGANVLTF. As DNA, the CDR3 is TGTGCCAGCAGCCAAGTCGCTACCTCTGGGGCCAACGTCCTGACTTTC.

The rearrangement links TRBV7-2 to TRBJ2-7, with 8 bases fitting TRBD1. The length of the CDR3 is 18 residues. V dropped 5 bases and J dropped 5; count of bases not matched to a gene: 20. CDR1 SGHTA and CDR2 FQGNSA come from the germline V gene. The CDR3 here is CASSPLTSLGQGANEQYF. CDR3 DNA sequence: TGTGCCAGCAGCCCTTTAACTTCTCTTGGACAGGGCGCTAACGAGCAGTACTTC. Complete variable domain (other parts from reference TRBV7-2 and TRBJ2-7): GAGVSQSPSNKVTEKGKDVELRCDPISGHTALYWYRQSLGQGLEFLIYFQGNSAPDKSGLPSDRFSAERTGGSVSTLTIQRTQQEDSAVYLCASSPLTSLGQGANEQYFGPGTRLTVT.

The chain carries TRBV19 and TRBJ2-1, with D perhaps TRBD1 (6 bases). Trimming stripped 4 bases from V and 2 bases from J, with 9 bases between. This CDR3 region has 14 residues. In germline, CDR1 is LNHDA, CDR2 SQIVND (reference sequence). CDR3 residues: CASSTWTAYNEQFF. The CDR3 DNA is TGTGCCAGTAGTACCTGGACAGCCTACAATGAGCAGTTCTTC.

This clone has only a few counts. The chain couples TRBV7-2 to TRBJ1-5, with 8 positions matching TRBD1. Per the germline V gene, CDR1 is SGHTA and CDR2 is FQGNSA. The CDR3 contains 13 residues. Trimming took 6 bases from V and 7 from J; bases not matched to a gene: 5. CDR3 sequence reads: CASSSQGAQPQHF. The DNA of the CDR3 is TGTGCCAGCAGTTCCCAGGGGGCCCAGCCCCAGCATTTT.

The chain recombines TRBV27 with TRBJ2-4; D remains ambiguous. Germline V gene lookup returns CDR1 MNHEY and CDR2 SMNVEV (reference sequence). The CDR3 length is 16 residues. V was trimmed by 5 bases and J by 2 bases, leaving 16 bases between them. DNA of the CDR3: TGTGCCAGCAGTCCCCGACCCCAGGTCTCCAAAAACATTCAGTACTTC. Its protein is CASSPRPQVSKNIQYF.

This clone was counted a single time. The gene calls are TRBV5-5 and TRBJ1-5; unclear D gene. V was trimmed by 0 bases and J by 3 bases, leaving 7 bases between them. This CDR3 has 14 residues. The germline V gene encodes CDR1 SGHKS and CDR2 YYEKEE (reference sequence). The DNA of the CDR3 is TGTGCCAGCAGCTTGGAACAGCACAATCAGCCCCAGCATTTT. It translates to CASSLEQHNQPQHF.